The sequence of this TCR beta chain was determined in a study of T cells after yellow fever vaccination (dated by TCRdb to the late 2010s). For context, the study as a whole: The SMART-Seq v4 Ultra Low Input RNA kit was used to prepare libraries from fractions with low cell numbers. Bulk TCR alpha and beta repertoires were sequenced longitudinally to track T-cell clones before and after primary and booster YFV17D yellow fever vaccination. Two healthy male donors, one aged 18 to 29 and one aged 30 to 40 years, were included in the cohort. Blood was collected at multiple timepoints before and after primary and secondary immunization, and bulk PBMC replicates and cell subsets were isolated.

This clonotype showed up just a few times. The specificity of this receptor is unknown. No much larger clonotype is one base removed from it; base qualities were not supplied. The V and J ends are trimmed by 0 bases and 6 bases, leaving 8 bases between them. The CDR3 runs 14 residues from the cysteine to the phenylalanine. This entry keeps only the CDR3 DNA: 42 bases, framed from base 1. Via the germline V gene, CDR1 is MNHEY and CDR2 SVGEGT. This specimen's treatment or condition label, per the study, means: live attenuated yellow fever vaccine strain. At each blood-draw timepoint, two biological replicates of bulk PBMCs were obtained. A standard Ficoll-Paque protocol was used to isolate PBMCs from peripheral blood. TriZol was used to extract RNA from bulk PBMCs, CD4 and CD8 fractions, and dextramer-positive and dextramer-negative fractions. TCR cDNA was synthesized by 5'RACE template switching, through which a universal primer site and unique molecular identifiers were introduced. Priming of cDNA synthesis was performed from both the TCR alpha and TCR beta constant segments. Two PCR steps were used to amplify libraries, with sample barcodes and sequencing adapters being added in the second step. Sequencing of libraries was performed on Illumina HiSeq 2500 (2x100 bp) or NovaSeq (2x150 bp). Under the source paper's analysis protocol: Reads were demultiplexed and collapsed into UMI consensus sequences with MIGEC, and V(D)J alignment was performed with MiXCR. Clonotypes responding to the vaccine were identified with edgeR on replicate PBMC samples, with the criteria of FDR below 0.01 and a log2 fold change above 5 up to day 15. Each bulk clonotype received a CD4 or CD8 identity based on whether the sequenced CD4 or CD8 repertoire contained that clonotype at higher abundance. The public reads were reanalyzed by TCRdb: fastp trimming at Q25, MiXCR alignment, in-frame beta chains only. All rows with the same CDR3 protein become a single entry with the most common DNA and genes. The V and J calls were not made by the authors but by TCRdb's processing. This sample has a few hundred thousand distinct CDR3 sequences in its table, and approximately 21% of those were observed once. The ten largest clones add up to approximately 15% of the sample.

Results and caveats for the whole study, not just this receptor: A small fraction of clonotypes showed up in both the CD4 and CD8 compartments, probably as a result of convergent recombination. Compared with the primary T-cell response, the secondary T-cell response was weaker but faster, peaking on day 5 rather than day 15. After the booster, most of the clones that had expanded following primary vaccination were detected again (approximately 96% of CD4 and 80% to 90% of CD8), which suggests that memory was broadly maintained. Because abundant contaminating clonotypes from the bulk population could be contained in FACS-sorted repertoires, computational filtering was required. Only two donors were included in the study, so the extent to which the findings can be generalized is limited.

The input for sequencing was PBMCs, taken 15 days after the yellow fever booster vaccination. The clonotype comes from a man aged 25-40 years who received the YFV17D yellow fever vaccine. The chain couples TRBV6-2 or TRBV6-3 to TRBJ2-2; the D gene is perhaps TRBD2, from 6 matching bases. Here the CDR3 is given as CASSYSGGPGELFF. The DNA sequence follows: TGTGCCAGCAGTTACTCGGGGGGACCCGGGGAGCTGTTTTTT.